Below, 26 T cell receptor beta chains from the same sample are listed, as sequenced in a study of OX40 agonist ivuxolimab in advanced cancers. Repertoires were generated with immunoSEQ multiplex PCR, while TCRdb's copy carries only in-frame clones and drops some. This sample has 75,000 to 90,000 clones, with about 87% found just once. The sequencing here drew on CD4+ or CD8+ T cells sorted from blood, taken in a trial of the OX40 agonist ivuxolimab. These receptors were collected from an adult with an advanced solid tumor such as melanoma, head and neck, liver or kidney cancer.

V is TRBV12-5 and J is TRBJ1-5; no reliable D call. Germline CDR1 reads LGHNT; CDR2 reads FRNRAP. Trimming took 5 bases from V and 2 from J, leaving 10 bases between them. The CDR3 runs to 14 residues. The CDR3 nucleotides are TGTGCTAGTGGTCCCCAGAGGGGCAATCAGCCCCAGCATTTT. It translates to CASGPQRGNQPQHF.

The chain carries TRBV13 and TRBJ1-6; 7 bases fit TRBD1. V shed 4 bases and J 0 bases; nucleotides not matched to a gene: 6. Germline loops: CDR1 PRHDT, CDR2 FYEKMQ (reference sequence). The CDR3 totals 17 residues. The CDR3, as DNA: TGTGCCAGCAGCTATCGACCAGGGGGCTCCTATAATTCACCCCTCCACTTT. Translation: CASSYRPGGSYNSPLHF.

The CDR3 DNA reads TGTGCCAGCAGCTTGATGTCAGGGTTAAGGATCGAGACCCAGTACTTC. It specifies CASSLMSGLRIETQYF. The chain combines TRBV5-4 with TRBJ2-5; D is possibly TRBD1 (5 bases). This CDR3 is 16 amino acids long. The germline V gene has CDR1 SGHNT and CDR2 YYREEE (reference sequence). The germline V and J ends were trimmed by 1 base and 5 bases, with 18 bases remaining between them.

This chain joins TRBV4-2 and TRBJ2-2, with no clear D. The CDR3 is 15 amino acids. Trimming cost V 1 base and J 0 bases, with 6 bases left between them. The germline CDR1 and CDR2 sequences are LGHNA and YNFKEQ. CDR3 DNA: TGTGCCAGCAGCCAAGTTAATGCGAACACCGGGGAGCTGTTTTTT. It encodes CASSQVNANTGELFF.

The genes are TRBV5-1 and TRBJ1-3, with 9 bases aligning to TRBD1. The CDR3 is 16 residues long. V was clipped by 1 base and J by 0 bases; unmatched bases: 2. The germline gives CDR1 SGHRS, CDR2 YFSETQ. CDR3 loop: CASSLTTGGSGNTIYF. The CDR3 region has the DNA TGCGCCAGCAGCTTGACGACAGGGGGCTCTGGAAACACCATATATTTT.

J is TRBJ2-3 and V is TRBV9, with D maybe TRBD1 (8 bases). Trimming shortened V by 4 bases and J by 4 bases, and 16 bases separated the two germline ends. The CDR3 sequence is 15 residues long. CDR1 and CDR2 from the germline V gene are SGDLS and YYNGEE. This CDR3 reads CASSRGQGGPDTQYF. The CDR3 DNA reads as TGTGCCAGCAGCAGAGGACAGGGAGGGCCAGATACGCAGTATTTT.

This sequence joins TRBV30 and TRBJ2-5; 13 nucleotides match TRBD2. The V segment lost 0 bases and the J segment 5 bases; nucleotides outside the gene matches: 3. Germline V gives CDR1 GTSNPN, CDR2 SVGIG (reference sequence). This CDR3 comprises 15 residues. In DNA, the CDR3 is TGTGCCTGGAGTGTCCCGGGACTAGCGGGGGAGACCCAGTACTTC. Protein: CAWSVPGLAGETQYF.

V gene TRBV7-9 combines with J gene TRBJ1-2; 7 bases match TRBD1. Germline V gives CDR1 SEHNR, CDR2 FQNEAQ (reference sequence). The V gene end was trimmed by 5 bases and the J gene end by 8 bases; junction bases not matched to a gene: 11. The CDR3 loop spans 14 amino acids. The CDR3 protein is CASSLGTAGAGYTF. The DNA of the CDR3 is TGTGCCAGCAGCCTCGGGACAGCCGGGGCGGGCTACACCTTC.

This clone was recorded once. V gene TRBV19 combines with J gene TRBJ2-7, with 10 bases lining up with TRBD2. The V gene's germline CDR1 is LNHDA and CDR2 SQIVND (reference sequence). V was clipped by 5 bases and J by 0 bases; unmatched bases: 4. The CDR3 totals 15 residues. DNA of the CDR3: TGTGCCAGTAGTTCCGGACTAGCGGACTCCTACGAGCAGTACTTC. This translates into CASSSGLADSYEQYF.

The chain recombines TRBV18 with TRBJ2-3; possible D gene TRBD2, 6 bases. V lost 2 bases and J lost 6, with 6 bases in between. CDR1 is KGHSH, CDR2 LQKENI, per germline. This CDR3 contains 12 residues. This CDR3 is CASSPGGDTQYF. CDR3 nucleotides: TGTGCCAGCTCACCAGGGGGGGATACGCAGTATTTT. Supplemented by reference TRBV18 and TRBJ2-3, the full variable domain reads NAGVMQNPRHLVRRRGQEARLRCSPMKGHSHVYWYRQLPEEGLKFMVYLQKENIIDESGMPKERFSAEFPKEGPSILRIQQVVRGDSAAYFCASSPGGDTQYFGPGTRLTVL.

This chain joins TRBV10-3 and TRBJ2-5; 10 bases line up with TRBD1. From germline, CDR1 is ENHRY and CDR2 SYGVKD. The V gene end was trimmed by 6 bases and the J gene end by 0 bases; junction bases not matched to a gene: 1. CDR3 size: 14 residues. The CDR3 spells CAIRGTGDQETQYF. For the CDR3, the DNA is TGTGCCATCAGGGGGACAGGGGACCAAGAGACCCAGTACTTC.

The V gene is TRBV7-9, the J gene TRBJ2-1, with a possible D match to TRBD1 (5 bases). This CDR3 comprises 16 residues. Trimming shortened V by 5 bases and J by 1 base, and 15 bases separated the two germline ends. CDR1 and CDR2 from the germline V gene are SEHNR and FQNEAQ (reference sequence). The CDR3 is CASSPPGHQSYNEQFF. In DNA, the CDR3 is TGTGCCAGCAGCCCCCCCGGACACCAGTCCTACAATGAGCAGTTCTTC.

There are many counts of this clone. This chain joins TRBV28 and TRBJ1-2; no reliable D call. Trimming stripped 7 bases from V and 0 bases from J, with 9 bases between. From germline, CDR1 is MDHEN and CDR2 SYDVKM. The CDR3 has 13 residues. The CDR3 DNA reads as TGTGCCAGCAAACAGCCATCTAACTATGGCTACACCTTC. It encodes CASKQPSNYGYTF.

The CDR3 region has the DNA TGTGCCAGCAGCTTCCCTGTAGCGGGGGGATCCTACAATGAGCAGTTCTTC. Its protein product is CASSFPVAGGSYNEQFF. The V call is TRBV7-9, the J call TRBJ2-1; 10 bases agree with TRBD2. The CDR3 consists of 17 residues. Germline V gene sequence: CDR1 SEHNR, CDR2 FQNEAQ (reference sequence). The trim removed 3 bases at V and 1 base at J, leaving 6 bases unmatched. Using reference TRBV7-9 and TRBJ2-1 for the parts outside the CDR3, the full variable domain is DTGVSQNPRHKITKRGQNVTFRCDPISEHNRLYWYRQTLGQGPEFLTYFQNEAQLEKSRLLSDRFSAERPKGSFSTLEIQRTEQGDSAMYLCASSFPVAGGSYNEQFFGPGTRLTVL.

The CDR3 loop reads CASSPQGNQPQHF. CDR3 coding DNA: TGTGCCAGCAGCCCGCAGGGTAATCAGCCCCAGCATTTT. The gene calls are TRBV7-9 and TRBJ1-5; D is perhaps TRBD1 (5 bases). The V end lost 5 bases, the J end lost 4 bases, and 9 bases lay between the germline ends. Germline V gives CDR1 SEHNR, CDR2 FQNEAQ (reference sequence). The CDR3 is 13 residues long.

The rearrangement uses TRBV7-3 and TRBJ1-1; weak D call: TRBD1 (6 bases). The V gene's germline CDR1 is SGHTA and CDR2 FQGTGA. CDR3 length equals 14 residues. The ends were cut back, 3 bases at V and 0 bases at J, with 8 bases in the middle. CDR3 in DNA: TGTGCCAGCAGCTTCCAGGGGCTGAACACTGAAGCTTTCTTT. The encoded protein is CASSFQGLNTEAFF.

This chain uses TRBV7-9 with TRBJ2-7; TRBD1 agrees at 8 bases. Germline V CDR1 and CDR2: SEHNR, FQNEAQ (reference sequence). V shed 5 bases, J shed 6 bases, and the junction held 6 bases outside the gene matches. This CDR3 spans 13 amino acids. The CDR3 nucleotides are TGTGCCAGCAGCCTGGGGACAGGTCGCGAGCAGTACTTC. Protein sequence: CASSLGTGREQYF. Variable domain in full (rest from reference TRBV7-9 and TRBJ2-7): DTGVSQNPRHKITKRGQNVTFRCDPISEHNRLYWYRQTLGQGPEFLTYFQNEAQLEKSRLLSDRFSAERPKGSFSTLEIQRTEQGDSAMYLCASSLGTGREQYFGPGTRLTVT.

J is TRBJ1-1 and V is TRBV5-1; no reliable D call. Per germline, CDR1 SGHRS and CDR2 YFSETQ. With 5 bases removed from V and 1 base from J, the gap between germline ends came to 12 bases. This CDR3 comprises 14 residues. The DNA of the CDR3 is TGCGCCAGCAGTCGAGGCGGTGGGAACACTGAAGCTTTCTTT. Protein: CASSRGGGNTEAFF.

The CDR3 region has the DNA TGTGCCAGCAGCCAAGTAGGGGGCTCCGGTTTAGGCTACACCTTC. Protein: CASSQVGGSGLGYTF. The genes are TRBV4-2 and TRBJ1-2, with 7 bases aligning to TRBD1. CDR3 length: 15 amino acids. After removal of 1 base from V and 8 bases from J, the junction contained 10 bases not matched to a gene. CDR1 LGHNA and CDR2 YNFKEQ come from the germline V gene.

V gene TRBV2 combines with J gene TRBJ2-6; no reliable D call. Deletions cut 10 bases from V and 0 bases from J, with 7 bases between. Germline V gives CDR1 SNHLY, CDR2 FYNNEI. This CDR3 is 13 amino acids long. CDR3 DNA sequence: TGTGCCACGGCGTTCTCTGGGGCCAACGTCCTGACTTTC. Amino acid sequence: CATAFSGANVLTF.

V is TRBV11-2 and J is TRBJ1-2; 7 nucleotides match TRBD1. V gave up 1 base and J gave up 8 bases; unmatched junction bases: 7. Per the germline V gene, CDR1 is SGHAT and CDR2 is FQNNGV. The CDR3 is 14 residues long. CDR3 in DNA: TGTGCCAGCAGCTTAGGACAGGGCGGGCAAGGCTACACCTTC. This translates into CASSLGQGGQGYTF.

CDR3 in DNA: TGTGCCAGCAGCAAAGAGCTCGGGCGGGCGTTTCAGCCCCAGCATTTT. It codes for CASSKELGRAFQPQHF. The V gene is TRBV21-1, the J gene TRBJ1-5. TRBV21-1 is listed as a pseudogene. The CDR3 is 16 amino acids.

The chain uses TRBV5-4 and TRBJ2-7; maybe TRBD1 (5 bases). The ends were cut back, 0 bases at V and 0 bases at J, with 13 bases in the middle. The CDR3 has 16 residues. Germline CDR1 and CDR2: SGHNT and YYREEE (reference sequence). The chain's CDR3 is CASSLGRQRSSYEQYF. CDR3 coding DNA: TGTGCCAGCAGCTTGGGCCGACAGAGGAGCTCCTACGAGCAGTACTTC. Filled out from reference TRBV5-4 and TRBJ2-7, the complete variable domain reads ETGVTQSPTHLIKTRGQQVTLRCSSQSGHNTVSWYQQALGQGPQFIFQYYREEENGRGNFPPRFSGLQFPNYSSELNVNALELDDSALYLCASSLGRQRSSYEQYFGPGTRLTVT.

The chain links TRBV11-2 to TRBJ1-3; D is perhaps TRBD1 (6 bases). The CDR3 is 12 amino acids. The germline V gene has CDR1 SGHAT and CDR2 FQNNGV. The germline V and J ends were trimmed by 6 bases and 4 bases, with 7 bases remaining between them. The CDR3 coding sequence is TGTGCCAGCAGACAGGGAGGAAACACCATATATTTT. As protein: CASRQGGNTIYF.

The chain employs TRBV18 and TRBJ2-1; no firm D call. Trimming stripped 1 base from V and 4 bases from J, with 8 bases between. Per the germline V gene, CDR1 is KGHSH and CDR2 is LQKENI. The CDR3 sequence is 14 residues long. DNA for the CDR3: TGTGCCAGCTCACCACGGAAGGGTTACAATGAGCAGTTCTTC. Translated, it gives CASSPRKGYNEQFF.

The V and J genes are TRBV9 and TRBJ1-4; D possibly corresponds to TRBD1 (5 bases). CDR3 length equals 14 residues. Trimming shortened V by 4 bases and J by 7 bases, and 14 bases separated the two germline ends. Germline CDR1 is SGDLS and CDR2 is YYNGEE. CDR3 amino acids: CASSPGQGSEKLFF. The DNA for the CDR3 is TGTGCCAGCAGCCCAGGGCAGGGAAGTGAAAAACTGTTTTTT.